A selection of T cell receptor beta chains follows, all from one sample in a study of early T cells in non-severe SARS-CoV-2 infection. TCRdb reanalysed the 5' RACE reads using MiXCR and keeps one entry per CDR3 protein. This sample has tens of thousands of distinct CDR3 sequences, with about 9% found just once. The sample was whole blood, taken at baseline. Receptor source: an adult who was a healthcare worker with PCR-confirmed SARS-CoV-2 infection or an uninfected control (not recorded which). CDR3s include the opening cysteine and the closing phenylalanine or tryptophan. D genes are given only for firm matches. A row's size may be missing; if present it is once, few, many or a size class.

CDR3aa: CASSQTSVASYEQYF; CDR3nt: TGTGCCAGCAGCCAGACTAGTGTAGCTTCCTACGAGCAGTACTTC; v_gene: TRBV4-2; abundance: NA; j_gene: TRBJ2-7; d_gene: NA
CDR3aa: CASSLAREFTIYF; CDR3nt: TGTGCCAGCAGCTTGGCCAGGGAGTTCACCATATATTTT; v_gene: TRBV5-6; abundance: NA; j_gene: TRBJ1-3; d_gene: NA
CDR3aa: CASSEGFMYEQYF; CDR3nt: TGTGCCAGCAGCGAGGGGTTTATGTACGAGCAGTACTTC; v_gene: TRBV6-2/TRBV6-3; abundance: many; j_gene: TRBJ2-7; d_gene: NA
CDR3aa: CASRPFGNDSPLHF; CDR3nt: TGTGCCAGCAGGCCGTTCGGGAACGATTCACCCCTCCACTTT; v_gene: TRBV6-6; abundance: many; j_gene: TRBJ1-6; d_gene: NA
CDR3aa: CSFREAPSANYGYTF; CDR3nt: TGCAGTTTCCGAGAGGCACCATCAGCTAACTATGGCTACACCTTC; v_gene: TRBV20-1; abundance: few; j_gene: TRBJ1-2; d_gene: NA
CDR3aa: CASSFTGTGVGTEAFF; CDR3nt: TGTGCCAGCAGTTTCACGGGGACAGGGGTCGGCACTGAAGCTTTCTTT; v_gene: TRBV28; abundance: NA; j_gene: TRBJ1-1; d_gene: TRBD1
CDR3aa: CSAPSGTGDEKLFF; CDR3nt: TGCAGTGCTCCCTCCGGGACAGGGGATGAAAAACTGTTTTTT; v_gene: TRBV20-1; abundance: NA; j_gene: TRBJ1-4; d_gene: TRBD1
CDR3aa: CASSATGGGAFF; CDR3nt: TGTGCCAGCAGTGCTACAGGGGGGGGTGCTTTCTTT; v_gene: TRBV28; abundance: many; j_gene: TRBJ1-1; d_gene: TRBD1
CDR3aa: CASSSYAGTSGRKYNEQFF; CDR3nt: TGTGCCAGCAGCTCCTACGCCGGGACTAGCGGGAGGAAGTACAATGAGCAGTTCTTC; v_gene: TRBV7-8; abundance: NA; j_gene: TRBJ2-1; d_gene: TRBD2
CDR3aa: CASSVRGETQYF; CDR3nt: TGTGCCAGCAGTGTCCGCGGAGAGACCCAGTACTTC; v_gene: TRBV2; abundance: few; j_gene: TRBJ2-5; d_gene: NA
CDR3aa: CASSTADAGGKLFF; CDR3nt: TGTGCCAGCAGCACTGCGGACGCCGGTGGAAAACTGTTTTTT; v_gene: TRBV5-4; abundance: many; j_gene: TRBJ1-4; d_gene: NA
CDR3aa: CASSVGRRGQFF; CDR3nt: TGTGCCAGTAGCGTCGGCAGAAGGGGGCAGTTCTTC; v_gene: TRBV19; abundance: few; j_gene: TRBJ2-1; d_gene: NA
CDR3aa: CASSLDGLAVGEQFF; CDR3nt: TGTGCCAGCAGCCTCGACGGACTAGCCGTGGGGGAGCAGTTCTTC; v_gene: TRBV4-2; abundance: NA; j_gene: TRBJ2-1; d_gene: TRBD2
CDR3aa: CASSLLTFTSTDTQYF; CDR3nt: TGTGCCAGCAGTTTATTGACCTTCACTAGCACAGATACGCAGTATTTT; v_gene: TRBV28; abundance: many; j_gene: TRBJ2-3; d_gene: NA
CDR3aa: CAISGGEKREREQFF; CDR3nt: TGTGCCATCAGTGGGGGGGAGAAGCGGGAGCGTGAGCAGTTCTTC; v_gene: TRBV10-3; abundance: few; j_gene: TRBJ2-1; d_gene: TRBD2
CDR3aa: CASSQEGGTNEKLFF; CDR3nt: TGCGCCAGCAGCCAAGAAGGGGGAACTAATGAAAAACTGTTTTTT; v_gene: TRBV4-1; abundance: NA; j_gene: TRBJ1-4; d_gene: NA
CDR3aa: CSAREPGTIYNEQFF; CDR3nt: TGCAGTGCTAGAGAACCCGGGACTATCTACAATGAGCAGTTCTTC; v_gene: TRBV20-1; abundance: many; j_gene: TRBJ2-1; d_gene: TRBD2
CDR3aa: CASSQRPGLAYEQYF; CDR3nt: TGCGCCAGCAGCCAGCGGCCAGGGTTGGCCTACGAGCAGTACTTC; v_gene: TRBV4-3; abundance: NA; j_gene: TRBJ2-7; d_gene: NA
CDR3aa: CSATTSGGNTDTHYF; CDR3nt: TGCAGTGCTACTACTAGCGGAGGCAACACAGATACGCATTATTTT; v_gene: TRBV20-1; abundance: NA; j_gene: TRBJ2-3; d_gene: TRBD2
CDR3aa: CASARGTEAFF; CDR3nt: TGTGCCAGCGCCAGGGGCACTGAAGCTTTCTTT; v_gene: TRBV6-6; abundance: many; j_gene: TRBJ1-1; d_gene: NA
CDR3aa: CASSPTGTASSGANVLTF; CDR3nt: TGTGCCAGCAGCCCCACCGGGACAGCGAGCTCTGGGGCCAACGTCCTGACTTTC; v_gene: TRBV7-3; abundance: few; j_gene: TRBJ2-6; d_gene: TRBD1
CDR3aa: CAWTTGASEAFF; CDR3nt: TGTGCCTGGACCACCGGGGCCAGTGAAGCTTTCTTT; v_gene: TRBV30; abundance: NA; j_gene: TRBJ1-1; d_gene: NA
CDR3aa: CASSLGTISTSGYEQYF; CDR3nt: TGCGCCAGCAGCTTGGGAACCATATCGACTAGCGGCTACGAGCAGTACTTC; v_gene: TRBV5-1; abundance: many; j_gene: TRBJ2-7; d_gene: TRBD2
CDR3aa: CASSRARRGSYNEQFF; CDR3nt: TGTGCCAGCTCACGGGCCCGACGGGGGTCCTACAATGAGCAGTTCTTC; v_gene: TRBV18; abundance: NA; j_gene: TRBJ2-1; d_gene: NA
CDR3aa: CASSNSNTEAFF; CDR3nt: TGTGCCAGCAGCAACAGTAACACTGAAGCTTTCTTT; v_gene: TRBV7-3; abundance: few; j_gene: TRBJ1-1; d_gene: NA
CDR3aa: CASSFTSNEAFF; CDR3nt: TGTGCCAGCAGCTTCACAAGTAATGAAGCTTTCTTT; v_gene: TRBV7-2; abundance: NA; j_gene: TRBJ1-1; d_gene: NA
CDR3aa: CASSESGQLIRSPLHF; CDR3nt: TGTGCCAGCAGTGAATCTGGGCAGTTAATAAGGTCACCCCTCCACTTT; v_gene: TRBV6-1; abundance: few; j_gene: TRBJ1-6; d_gene: NA
CDR3aa: CASSPQRAMNTEAFF; CDR3nt: TGTGCCAGCAGCCCCCAACGGGCCATGAACACTGAAGCTTTCTTT; v_gene: TRBV7-8; abundance: NA; j_gene: TRBJ1-1; d_gene: NA
CDR3aa: CASSLSGLSNQPQHF; CDR3nt: TGTGCCAGCAGTTTATCAGGGTTAAGCAATCAGCCCCAGCATTTT; v_gene: TRBV27; abundance: many; j_gene: TRBJ1-5; d_gene: NA
CDR3aa: CATSGRFSYNEQFF; CDR3nt: TGTGCCACCAGTGGTCGGTTCTCCTACAATGAGCAGTTCTTC; v_gene: TRBV24-1; abundance: few; j_gene: TRBJ2-1; d_gene: NA
CDR3aa: CASSSGVNSPLHF; CDR3nt: TGTGCCAGCTCCTCAGGTGTCAATTCACCCCTCCACTTT; v_gene: TRBV7-2; abundance: NA; j_gene: TRBJ1-6; d_gene: NA
CDR3aa: CATSGGLGGRSYNEQFF; CDR3nt: TGTGCCACCAGCGGGGGGTTAGGGGGCCGCTCCTACAATGAGCAGTTCTTC; v_gene: TRBV15; abundance: many; j_gene: TRBJ2-1; d_gene: NA
CDR3aa: CASSYLGGTEAFF; CDR3nt: TGTGCCAGCAGTTACCTCGGGGGCACTGAAGCTTTCTTT; v_gene: TRBV6-2/TRBV6-3; abundance: NA; j_gene: TRBJ1-1; d_gene: NA
CDR3aa: CASSSFPYRQNNEQFF; CDR3nt: TGCGCCAGCAGCTCCTTCCCTTACAGACAAAACAATGAGCAGTTCTTC; v_gene: TRBV5-1; abundance: many; j_gene: TRBJ2-1; d_gene: NA
CDR3aa: CASSPPGQGLNIQYF; CDR3nt: TGTGCCAGCAGTCCACCGGGACAGGGGTTAAACATTCAGTACTTC; v_gene: TRBV6-2/TRBV6-3; abundance: NA; j_gene: TRBJ2-4; d_gene: TRBD1
CDR3aa: CASSQTGQAEQYF; CDR3nt: TGCGCCAGCAGCCAGACAGGTCAGGCCGAGCAGTACTTC; v_gene: TRBV4-3; abundance: few; j_gene: TRBJ2-7; d_gene: NA
CDR3aa: CASSLAGGNTEAFF; CDR3nt: TGTGCCAGCAGCTTAGCAGGGGGGAACACTGAAGCTTTCTTT; v_gene: TRBV7-9; abundance: many; j_gene: TRBJ1-1; d_gene: NA
CDR3aa: CVSSKTGGGYGYTF; CDR3nt: TGTGTCAGCAGCAAAACAGGGGGAGGCTATGGCTACACCTTC; v_gene: TRBV5-4; abundance: NA; j_gene: TRBJ1-2; d_gene: TRBD1
CDR3aa: CASNLGNTGELFF; CDR3nt: TGTGCCAGCAACCTAGGGAACACCGGGGAGCTGTTTTTT; v_gene: TRBV3-1; abundance: few; j_gene: TRBJ2-2; d_gene: NA
CDR3aa: CASRTRVGGRGVETQYF; CDR3nt: TGTGCCAGCAGGACCCGCGTTGGCGGGAGGGGGGTGGAGACCCAGTACTTC; v_gene: TRBV28; abundance: NA; j_gene: TRBJ2-5; d_gene: TRBD2
CDR3aa: CSARDLAWGQDTEAFF; CDR3nt: TGCAGTGCTAGAGATCTTGCGTGGGGGCAGGACACTGAAGCTTTCTTT; v_gene: TRBV20-1; abundance: many; j_gene: TRBJ1-1; d_gene: NA
CDR3aa: CASTFEYQETQYF; CDR3nt: TGTGCCAGCACCTTCGAGTACCAAGAGACCCAGTACTTC; v_gene: TRBV7-2; abundance: NA; j_gene: TRBJ2-5; d_gene: NA
CDR3aa: CSVESTGEGAYEQYF; CDR3nt: TGCAGCGTTGAAAGTACCGGGGAGGGGGCGTACGAGCAGTACTTC; v_gene: TRBV29-1; abundance: many; j_gene: TRBJ2-7; d_gene: NA